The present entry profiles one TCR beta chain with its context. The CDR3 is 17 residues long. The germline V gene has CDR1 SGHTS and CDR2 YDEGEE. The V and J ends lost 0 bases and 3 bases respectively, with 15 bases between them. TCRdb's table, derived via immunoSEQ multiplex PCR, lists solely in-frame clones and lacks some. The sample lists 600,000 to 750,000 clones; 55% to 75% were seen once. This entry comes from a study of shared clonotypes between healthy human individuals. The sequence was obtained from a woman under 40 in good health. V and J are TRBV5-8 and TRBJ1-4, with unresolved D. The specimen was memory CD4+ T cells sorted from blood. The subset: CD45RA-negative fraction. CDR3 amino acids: CASSLAVRSDSNEKLFF. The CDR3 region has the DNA TGTGCCAGCAGCTTGGCTGTCCGCTCGGACTCTAATGAAAAACTGTTTTTT. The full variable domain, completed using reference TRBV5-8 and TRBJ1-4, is EAGVTQSPTHLIKTRGQQATLRCSPISGHTSVYWYQQALGLGLQFLLWYDEGEERNRGNFPPRFSGRQFPNYSSELNVNALELEDSALYLCASSLAVRSDSNEKLFFGSGTQLSVL.